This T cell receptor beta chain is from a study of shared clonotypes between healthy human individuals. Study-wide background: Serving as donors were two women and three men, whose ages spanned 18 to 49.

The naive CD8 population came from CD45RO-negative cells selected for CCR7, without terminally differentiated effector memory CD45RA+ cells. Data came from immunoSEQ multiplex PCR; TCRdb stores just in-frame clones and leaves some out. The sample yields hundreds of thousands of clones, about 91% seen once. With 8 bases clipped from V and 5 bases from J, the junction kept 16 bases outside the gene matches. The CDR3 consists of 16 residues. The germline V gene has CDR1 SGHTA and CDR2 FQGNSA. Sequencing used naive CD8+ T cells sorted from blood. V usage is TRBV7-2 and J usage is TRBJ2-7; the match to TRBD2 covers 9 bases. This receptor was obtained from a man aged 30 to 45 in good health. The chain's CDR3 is CASRAWDSGLANEQYF. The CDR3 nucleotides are TGTGCCAGCCGAGCTTGGGATTCGGGACTAGCTAACGAGCAGTACTTC.